Below are 29 T cell receptor beta chains sequenced from a single sample in a study of blood T cells in healthy people across ages. A sample-barcoded 5' primer and a J-beta primer mix were used in a second PCR of about 7 to 12 cycles. Each CDR3 protein gets one entry after TCRdb re-called the 5' RACE reads with MiXCR. The top ten hold about 30% of the sample, which has around 650,000 distinct CDR3 sequences, roughly two fifths seen once. Input material: blood. The receptors were gathered from a man older than 75 in good health.

This clonotype was seen a few times. The J gene is TRBJ2-7, the V gene TRBV20-1; 10 bases fit TRBD2. The end of the DNA fits TRBJ2-5 better, so the J call may be wrong. Germline lookup yields CDR1 DFQATT and CDR2 SNEGSKA (reference sequence). The CDR3 is 15 residues long. This CDR3 is CSAKTGTSVQETQYF. As DNA, the CDR3 is TGCAGTGCTAAAACCGGGACTAGCGTCCAAGAGACCCAGTACTTC.

This clonotype was seen a few times. This chain uses TRBV27 with TRBJ1-6, with D maybe TRBD1 (6 bases). The CDR3 sequence is 14 residues long. Per the germline V gene, CDR1 is MNHEY and CDR2 is SMNVEV (reference sequence). Trimming shortened V by 6 bases and J by 9 bases, and 15 bases separated the two germline ends. The CDR3 region is CASSLIGGSSPLHF. CDR3 DNA sequence: TGTGCCAGCAGCCTTATAGGGGGGAGTTCACCCCTCCACTTT.

This chain links TRBV12-3 or TRBV12-4 with TRBJ2-1, with 13 nucleotides matching TRBD2. The CDR3 spans 18 residues. Trimming cost V 5 bases and J 9 bases; bases outside gene matches: 16. CDR3 protein: CASSPNRGLAGTRLEQFF. The CDR3 coding sequence is TGTGCCAGCAGTCCGAATCGGGGACTAGCGGGAACACGGCTTGAGCAGTTCTTC.

This clonotype was recorded a few times. The V call is TRBV20-1, the J call TRBJ2-7, with 10 positions matching TRBD2. The CDR3 extends over 16 amino acids. With V trimmed by 0 bases and J by 6 bases, 11 bases remained unmatched. Per the germline V gene, CDR1 is DFQATT and CDR2 is SNEGSKA (reference sequence). The CDR3, as DNA: TGCAGTGCTAGAGATCGGTACCTAGCGGGAGAAAGCGAGCAGTACTTC. Its translation is CSARDRYLAGESEQYF.

This clonotype was counted a single time. V is TRBV6-1 and J is TRBJ1-1, with 9 nucleotides matching TRBD1. V lost 5 bases and J lost 4; bases outside the gene matches: 5. The CDR3 extends over 14 amino acids. Per the germline V gene, CDR1 is MNHNS and CDR2 is SASEGT. CDR3 nucleotide sequence: TGTGCCAGCAGTAGGACAGGGGTTGGCACTGAAGCTTTCTTT. Translation: CASSRTGVGTEAFF.

The chain employs TRBV9 and TRBJ2-1; no firm D call. Trimming took off 4 bases at V and 2 bases at J, with 10 bases between the two ends. This CDR3 contains 14 residues. The germline V gene encodes CDR1 SGDLS and CDR2 YYNGEE. CDR3 DNA: TGTGCCAGCAGCTCCCAACCCACCTACAATGAGCAGTTCTTC. It codes for CASSSQPTYNEQFF.

This chain uses TRBV20-1 with TRBJ2-4; tentative D call: TRBD1 (6 bases). Deletions cut 0 bases from V and 8 bases from J, with 8 bases between. The CDR3 contains 12 residues. Germline V CDR1 and CDR2: DFQATT, SNEGSKA (reference sequence). This chain's CDR3 is CSAREGADIQYF. CDR3 sequence (DNA): TGCAGTGCTAGAGAGGGGGCAGACATTCAGTACTTC.

This clonotype was observed a few times. CDR3 residues: CASSYHRVSGANVLTF. The CDR3 DNA is TGTGCCAGCAGCTATCACAGGGTCTCTGGGGCCAACGTCCTGACTTTC. This chain links TRBV7-2 with TRBJ2-6, with a weak D call TRBD1 (6 bases). Germline V gives CDR1 SGHTA, CDR2 FQGNSA. With 4 bases removed from V and 0 bases from J, the gap between germline ends came to 10 bases. The CDR3 length is 16 residues. Supplemented by reference TRBV7-2 and TRBJ2-6, the full variable domain reads GAGVSQSPSNKVTEKGKDVELRCDPISGHTALYWYRQSLGQGLEFLIYFQGNSAPDKSGLPSDRFSAERTGGSVSTLTIQRTQQEDSAVYLCASSYHRVSGANVLTFGAGSRLTVL.

This clonotype was seen a handful of times. The chain combines TRBV6-5 with TRBJ2-3; D remains unclear. The CDR3 extends over 13 amino acids. Trimming shortened V by 3 bases and J by 2 bases, and 6 bases separated the two germline ends. Germline CDR1 reads MNHEY; CDR2 reads SVGAGI. The CDR3 sequence is CASSYSHTDTQYF. DNA for the CDR3: TGTGCCAGCAGTTATTCCCACACAGATACGCAGTATTTT.

Note on this clonotype: At one end, the junction sequence differs from germline, possibly due to a read error. The chain employs TRBV6-6 and TRBJ2-4; TRBD2 agrees at 7 bases. The CDR3 runs 17 residues. Per germline, CDR1 MNHNY and CDR2 SVGAGI (reference sequence). As DNA, the CDR3 is TGTGCCAGCACAAACGTCGCGGCGGGAGCAGCCAAAAACGTTCAGTACTTC. As protein: CASTNVAAGAAKNVQYF.

This chain links TRBV25-1 with TRBJ2-6; 9 positions agree with TRBD1. Germline loops: CDR1 MGHDK, CDR2 SYGVNS. V gave up 1 base and J gave up 4 bases; unmatched junction bases: 5. The CDR3 consists of 17 residues. The CDR3 loop reads CASSESHRGRGANVLTF. The CDR3 DNA sequence: TGTGCCAGCAGTGAATCCCACAGGGGGCGAGGGGCCAACGTCCTGACTTTC.

Turning to this clonotype: A much larger clone lies a single base off, so this may be a read error. This chain joins TRBV27 and TRBJ2-7; the match to TRBD2 covers 9 bases. The CDR3 has 15 amino acids. The trim removed 3 bases at V and 4 bases at J, leaving 7 bases unmatched. From germline, CDR1 is MNHEY and CDR2 SMNVEV (reference sequence). The chain's CDR3 is CASSFVAGLAYEQYF. The CDR3 DNA reads TGTGCCAGCAGTTTTGTCGCGGGACTAGCTTACGAGCAGTACTTC.

In its sample, this clonotype was seen a few times. The chain employs TRBV11-2 and TRBJ2-5; a possible D gene is TRBD1 (6 bases). The CDR3 covers 16 residues. V lost 4 bases, J lost 6 bases, and 21 bases lay in between. CDR1 and CDR2 (germline): SGHAT, FQNNGV. CDR3 loop: CASSSLTGTRVKTQYF. The CDR3 coding sequence is TGTGCCAGCAGCTCCCTTACAGGGACCAGGGTGAAGACCCAGTACTTC.

The V and J genes are TRBV4-3 and TRBJ2-3; TRBD1 might be the D (5 bases). The CDR3 is made up of 14 amino acids. The ends were cut back, 4 bases at V and 4 bases at J, with 12 bases in the middle. Per germline, CDR1 LGHNA and CDR2 YSLEER. CDR3 sequence (DNA): TGCGCCAGCAGCCGACAGAAGGGGCCAGATACGCAGTATTTT. Amino acid sequence: CASSRQKGPDTQYF.

In its sample, this clonotype was seen a few times. The rearrangement uses TRBV30 and TRBJ2-7; D is possibly TRBD2 (5 bases). This CDR3 has 12 amino acids. The germline CDR1 and CDR2 sequences are GTSNPN and SVGIG (reference sequence). Trimming removed 2 bases at V and 3 bases at J, with 8 bases between. Here the CDR3 DNA reads TGTGCCTGGAGTTTACGGGGCTACGAGCAGTACTTC. This sequence encodes CAWSLRGYEQYF. The full variable domain, with the rest looked up from reference TRBV30 and TRBJ2-7, is SQTIHQWPATLVQPVGSPLSLECTVEGTSNPNLYWYRQAAGRGLQLLFYSVGIGQISSEVPQNLSASRPQDRQFILSSKKLLLSDSGFYLCAWSLRGYEQYFGPGTRLTVT.

Note on this clonotype: A much bigger clone sits one base away, suggesting this may be a read error. The rearrangement uses TRBV10-3 and TRBJ2-1, with TRBD2 matching over 13 bases. The length of the CDR3 is 15 residues. V trimming: 7 bases; J trimming: 13 bases; junction bases outside the gene matches: 13. Germline V gene data show CDR1 as ENHRY and CDR2 as SYGVKD. The CDR3 DNA is TGTGCCATCACCTCGGGGACTAGCGGGAAAGAGACCCAGTTCTTC. Encoded protein: CAITSGTSGKETQFF.

In DNA form, the CDR3 reads TGTGCCAGCAGTCCGGACTACTCTGGAAACACCATATATTTT. Its protein is CASSPDYSGNTIYF. This rearrangement joins TRBV6-5 to TRBJ1-3; D ambiguous. Germline V lookup: CDR1 MNHEY, CDR2 SVGAGI. V was pared by 5 bases and J by 0 bases, with 8 bases between. The CDR3 loop spans 14 amino acids.

This clonotype was observed a few times. The rearrangement links TRBV3-1 to TRBJ2-3; 7 bases align to TRBD2. The CDR3 has 15 amino acids. The V segment lost 3 bases and the J segment 5 bases; nucleotides outside the gene matches: 8. In germline, CDR1 is LGHDT, CDR2 YNNKEL (reference sequence). DNA for the CDR3: TGTGCCAGCAGCCATCCAGCGGGGATGGGAGATACGCAGTATTTT. As protein: CASSHPAGMGDTQYF.

The CDR3 protein is CSASRAATQETQYF. In nucleotides, the CDR3 is TGCAGTGCTAGCCGCGCAGCGACACAAGAGACCCAGTACTTC. The J gene is TRBJ2-5, the V gene TRBV20-1; D is undetermined. The CDR3 is made up of 14 amino acids. Trimming shortened V by 3 bases and J by 2 bases, and 13 bases separated the two germline ends. Germline CDR1 DFQATT, CDR2 SNEGSKA (reference sequence).

Comment on this clonotype: One base away lies a much larger clone, so this may be a sequencing read error. The J gene is TRBJ2-2, the V gene TRBV4-2, with D possibly TRBD2 on 6 matching bases. This CDR3 spans 16 amino acids. V dropped 4 bases and J dropped 6 bases, with 18 bases sitting between them. Germline V CDR1 and CDR2: LGHNA, YNFKEQ. In DNA, the CDR3 is TGTGCCAGCAGCCCAGCCCAAAGGGGAGGCGCCGGGGAGCTGTTTTTT. Translated, it gives CASSPAQRGGAGELFF.

A few counts support this clonotype. This chain uses TRBV27 with TRBJ2-5; D perhaps matches TRBD2 (6 bases). Germline-derived CDR1 and CDR2 are MNHEY and SMNVEV (reference sequence). The V end was cut by 1 base, the J end by 1 base, with 25 bases between. The CDR3 length is 20 residues. CDR3: CASSLYNRGGDFPLQETQYF. The CDR3, as DNA: TGTGCCAGCAGTTTATACAATAGGGGAGGAGATTTCCCTCTCCAAGAGACCCAGTACTTC.

This clonotype was counted many times. The chain uses TRBV7-2 and TRBJ2-5; D unresolved. The length of the CDR3 is 15 residues. Trimming stripped 2 bases from V and 1 base from J, with 11 bases between. Germline V gene lookup returns CDR1 SGHTA and CDR2 FQGNSA. This chain's CDR3 is CASSLSPASQETQYF. In nucleotides, the CDR3 is TGTGCCAGCAGCTTATCCCCCGCCTCCCAAGAGACCCAGTACTTC.

This clonotype was seen a handful of times. The V and J genes are TRBV5-1 and TRBJ2-5; 9 bases line up with TRBD1. The CDR3 consists of 16 residues. Germline lookup yields CDR1 SGHRS and CDR2 YFSETQ. The V gene end was trimmed by 0 bases and the J gene end by 1 base; junction bases not matched to a gene: 4. CDR3 DNA: TGCGCCAGCAGCTTGGCGAGGGACAGGGTCCAAGAGACCCAGTACTTC. It codes for CASSLARDRVQETQYF. Looking up the rest from reference TRBV5-1 and TRBJ2-5 gives the full variable domain: KAGVTQTPRYLIKTRGQQVTLSCSPISGHRSVSWYQQTPGQGLQFLFEYFSETQRNKGNFPGRFSGRQFSNSRSEMNVSTLELGDSALYLCASSLARDRVQETQYFGPGTRLLVL.

For this clonotype: Being one base from a much bigger clone, this may be a read error. This chain links TRBV7-2 with TRBJ2-5, with 7 positions matching TRBD2. The V gene end was trimmed by 5 bases and the J gene end by 5 bases; junction bases not matched to a gene: 8. There are 14 residues in the CDR3. Germline lookup yields CDR1 SGHTA and CDR2 FQGNSA. This CDR3 reads CTSSPGLERETQYF. DNA of the CDR3: TGTACCAGCAGCCCAGGACTAGAAAGGGAGACCCAGTACTTC.

This clonotype has a count of ten or more. The chain carries TRBV6-2 or TRBV6-3 and TRBJ2-7, with 8 nucleotides matching TRBD1. Germline trimming cut 6 bases from V and 4 bases from J; bases unmatched to any gene: 2. The length of the CDR3 is 12 residues. Germline CDR1 is MNHEY and CDR2 is SVGEGT. The CDR3 region has the DNA TGTGCCAGCAGCCGACAGGGGTACGAGCAGTACTTC. Its translation is CASSRQGYEQYF.

CDR3 protein: CASSETGLAGETQYF. The CDR3 DNA sequence: TGTGCCAGCAGTGAAACGGGACTAGCGGGGGAGACCCAGTACTTC. The rearrangement uses TRBV6-1 and TRBJ2-7, with 13 bases lining up with TRBD2. Judging by the DNA end, TRBJ2-5 fits better; the J call may be wrong. The CDR3 loop spans 15 amino acids. CDR1 and CDR2 (germline): MNHNS, SASEGT.

This sequence joins TRBV14 and TRBJ1-2; the match to TRBD1 covers 8 bases. Germline loops: CDR1 SGHDN, CDR2 FVKESK. Trimming cost V 1 base and J 2 bases; bases outside gene matches: 6. The CDR3 extends over 16 amino acids. The CDR3 here is CASSQAGTGPNYGYTF. DNA for the CDR3: TGTGCCAGCAGCCAAGCAGGGACAGGCCCCAACTATGGCTACACCTTC.

The chain employs TRBV5-4 and TRBJ2-3; 7 bases agree with TRBD1. V dropped 3 bases and J dropped 6; count of bases not matched to a gene: 13. CDR3 length: 16 amino acids. The germline CDR1 and CDR2 sequences are SGHNT and YYREEE (reference sequence). The CDR3 protein is CASSSGQEALGDTQYF. In DNA, the CDR3 is TGTGCCAGCAGCTCCGGACAGGAGGCACTAGGGGATACGCAGTATTTT.

This sequence joins TRBV6-2 or TRBV6-3 and TRBJ2-1; TRBD2 agrees at 14 bases. J gave up 7 bases and V 1 base, and 0 bases lay outside the gene matches. This CDR3 region has 15 residues. Germline V gives CDR1 MNHEY, CDR2 SVGEGT. CDR3 DNA sequence: TGTGCCAGCAGTTACTGGACTAGCGGGAGGAATGAGCAGTTCTTC. Its translation is CASSYWTSGRNEQFF.